Listed below are T cell receptor beta chains from one sample, sequenced in a study of regulatory T cells in long-lasting Graves disease. TCRdb passed the multiplex PCR reads through MiXCR, listing each CDR3 protein once. The table shows around 500,000 distinct CDR3 sequences, with around 21% occurring only once. Material: peripheral blood mononuclear cells (PBMCs), obtained when the disease was refractory, from a patient treated with antithyroid drugs. These receptors were collected from a female donor with Graves disease. The CDR3 runs from the conserved cysteine through the conserved F or W. Fields, in order: V gene, clone size, CDR3 length, J gene, D gene, CDR3 protein, CDR3 DNA. The D gene is left open where the match is weak. A clone size is listed for some rows: how often the clone was seen (once, few, many), or a class if it is expanded.

V gene: TRBV29-1
clone size: many
CDR3 length: 15
J gene: TRBJ1-1
D gene: TRBD1
CDR3 protein: CSVRRTGGAGTEAFF
CDR3 DNA: TGCAGCGTCCGAAGGACAGGGGGCGCGGGCACTGAAGCTTTCTTT

V gene: TRBV27
clone size: many
CDR3 length: 12
J gene: TRBJ1-1
D gene: -
CDR3 protein: CASSLGSAEAFF
CDR3 DNA: TGTGCCAGCAGTTTAGGATCGGCTGAAGCTTTCTTT

V gene: TRBV9
clone size: once
CDR3 length: 13
J gene: TRBJ1-2
D gene: TRBD1
CDR3 protein: CASSSLGDSRRAF
CDR3 DNA: TGTGCCAGCAGCAGCTTGGGGGACAGCCGCCGCGCCTTC

V gene: TRBV20-1
clone size: -
CDR3 length: 13
J gene: TRBJ2-1
D gene: TRBD2
CDR3 protein: CSARLAGVDEQFF
CDR3 DNA: TGCAGTGCTCGCCTGGCGGGAGTGGATGAGCAGTTCTTC

V gene: TRBV11-2
clone size: many
CDR3 length: 14
J gene: TRBJ2-5
D gene: TRBD1
CDR3 protein: CASSPNEGPRQGPF
CDR3 DNA: TGTGCCAGCAGCCCGAATGAGGGACCGAGACAGGGGCCTTTC

V gene: TRBV20-1
clone size: few
CDR3 length: 15
J gene: TRBJ2-7
D gene: -
CDR3 protein: CSARASGDSPYEQYF
CDR3 DNA: TGCAGTGCTAGAGCATCTGGGGACTCTCCCTACGAGCAGTACTTC

V gene: TRBV29-1
clone size: few
CDR3 length: 14
J gene: TRBJ1-1
D gene: -
CDR3 protein: CSVEEPGRWTEAFF
CDR3 DNA: TGCAGCGTTGAAGAGCCCGGGAGGTGGACTGAAGCTTTCTTT

V gene: TRBV7-6
clone size: many
CDR3 length: 17
J gene: TRBJ1-5
D gene: -
CDR3 protein: CASSLWPSGDSNQPQHF
CDR3 DNA: TGTGCCAGCAGCTTGTGGCCCTCAGGGGATAGCAATCAGCCCCAGCATTTT

V gene: TRBV12-3/TRBV12-4
clone size: many
CDR3 length: 15
J gene: TRBJ1-2
D gene: -
CDR3 protein: CASSSRQVRNYGYTF
CDR3 DNA: TGTGCCAGCAGTTCTCGCCAGGTTCGCAACTATGGCTACACCTTC

V gene: TRBV28
clone size: -
CDR3 length: 11
J gene: TRBJ1-2
D gene: -
CDR3 protein: CASSVGGGYTF
CDR3 DNA: TGTGCCAGCAGCGTGGGGGGAGGCTACACCTTC

V gene: TRBV12-3/TRBV12-4
clone size: many
CDR3 length: 12
J gene: TRBJ2-5
D gene: -
CDR3 protein: CASSLDAHTQYF
CDR3 DNA: TGTGCCAGCAGCTTGGATGCGCATACCCAGTACTTC

V gene: TRBV7-9
clone size: -
CDR3 length: 14
J gene: TRBJ2-7
D gene: TRBD1
CDR3 protein: CASSTGTGVNEQYF
CDR3 DNA: TGTGCCAGCAGCACCGGGACAGGGGTCAACGAGCAGTACTTC

V gene: TRBV12-3/TRBV12-4
clone size: many
CDR3 length: 15
J gene: TRBJ1-1
D gene: TRBD1
CDR3 protein: CASSPWGQLNTEAFF
CDR3 DNA: TGTGCCAGCAGTCCTTGGGGACAGTTGAACACTGAAGCTTTCTTT

V gene: TRBV27
clone size: -
CDR3 length: 14
J gene: TRBJ2-7
D gene: TRBD1
CDR3 protein: CASRATGITYEQYF
CDR3 DNA: TGTGCCAGCAGGGCGACAGGGATCACCTACGAGCAGTACTTC

V gene: TRBV2
clone size: many
CDR3 length: 14
J gene: TRBJ2-7
D gene: -
CDR3 protein: CASSTGTASYEQYF
CDR3 DNA: TGTGCCAGCAGTACCGGGACTGCGTCCTACGAGCAGTACTTC

V gene: TRBV10-3
clone size: many
CDR3 length: 14
J gene: TRBJ2-7
D gene: TRBD1
CDR3 protein: CAIRGDRGHYEQYF
CDR3 DNA: TGTGCCATCAGAGGGGACAGGGGGCACTACGAGCAGTACTTC

V gene: TRBV10-3
clone size: -
CDR3 length: 15
J gene: TRBJ2-3
D gene: TRBD2
CDR3 protein: CAISLAGGPTDTQYF
CDR3 DNA: TGTGCCATCAGTTTAGCGGGAGGGCCGACAGATACGCAGTATTTT

V gene: TRBV6-1
clone size: many
CDR3 length: 13
J gene: TRBJ2-7
D gene: TRBD2
CDR3 protein: CASSSGSQYEQYF
CDR3 DNA: TGTGCCAGCAGTAGCGGGAGCCAATACGAGCAGTACTTC

V gene: TRBV28
clone size: many
CDR3 length: 15
J gene: TRBJ2-7
D gene: -
CDR3 protein: CASSPRTASRYEQYF
CDR3 DNA: TGTGCCAGCAGCCCGAGGACAGCCTCTCGTTACGAGCAGTACTTC

V gene: TRBV29-1
clone size: many
CDR3 length: 14
J gene: TRBJ1-2
D gene: -
CDR3 protein: CSVARTVANYGYTF
CDR3 DNA: TGCAGCGTCGCAAGGACAGTGGCTAACTATGGCTACACCTTC

V gene: TRBV10-1
clone size: few
CDR3 length: 15
J gene: TRBJ1-6
D gene: -
CDR3 protein: CASSESIRDTSPLHF
CDR3 DNA: TGCGCCAGCAGTGAGTCGATCAGGGATACTTCACCCCTCCACTTT

V gene: TRBV24-1
clone size: -
CDR3 length: 15
J gene: TRBJ2-1
D gene: TRBD2
CDR3 protein: CATAPAGGPRDEQFF
CDR3 DNA: TGTGCCACCGCGCCGGCGGGAGGGCCCAGGGATGAGCAGTTCTTC

V gene: TRBV12-3/TRBV12-4
clone size: many
CDR3 length: 10
J gene: TRBJ1-5
D gene: -
CDR3 protein: CASEGQPQHF
CDR3 DNA: TGTGCCTCGGAGGGGCAGCCCCAGCATTTT

V gene: TRBV28
clone size: few
CDR3 length: 16
J gene: TRBJ2-3
D gene: TRBD1
CDR3 protein: CASSGQGGGKSDTQYF
CDR3 DNA: TGTGCCAGCAGCGGACAGGGGGGAGGGAAGTCAGATACGCAGTATTTT

V gene: TRBV18
clone size: few
CDR3 length: 16
J gene: TRBJ2-7
D gene: TRBD2
CDR3 protein: CASSPTGREDMSEQYF
CDR3 DNA: TGTGCCAGCTCACCCACCGGCCGGGAGGACATGAGCGAGCAGTACTTC

V gene: TRBV5-6
clone size: -
CDR3 length: 16
J gene: TRBJ2-5
D gene: TRBD2
CDR3 protein: CASSHLAGEEQETQYF
CDR3 DNA: TGTGCCAGCAGCCACCTAGCGGGCGAAGAGCAAGAGACCCAGTACTTC

V gene: TRBV6-5
clone size: many
CDR3 length: 16
J gene: TRBJ2-7
D gene: -
CDR3 protein: CASSYFSGDRPYEQYF
CDR3 DNA: TGTGCCAGCAGTTACTTCTCGGGAGATAGACCGTACGAGCAGTACTTC

V gene: TRBV25-1
clone size: many
CDR3 length: 15
J gene: TRBJ1-1
D gene: -
CDR3 protein: CASSEVGGGWGEAFF
CDR3 DNA: TGTGCCAGCAGTGAAGTCGGAGGAGGGTGGGGTGAAGCTTTCTTT

V gene: TRBV20-1
clone size: few
CDR3 length: 15
J gene: TRBJ1-2
D gene: TRBD1
CDR3 protein: CSARPWTGANYGYTF
CDR3 DNA: TGCAGTGCTAGACCTTGGACAGGTGCTAACTATGGCTACACCTTC

V gene: TRBV4-3
clone size: few
CDR3 length: 17
J gene: TRBJ2-5
D gene: TRBD2
CDR3 protein: CASSQDVAGGYQETQYF
CDR3 DNA: TGCGCCAGCAGCCAAGACGTAGCGGGGGGTTACCAAGAGACCCAGTACTTC

V gene: TRBV29-1
clone size: many
CDR3 length: 12
J gene: TRBJ1-1
D gene: -
CDR3 protein: CSVFGQNTEAFF
CDR3 DNA: TGCAGCGTTTTCGGACAGAACACTGAAGCTTTCTTT

V gene: TRBV5-1
clone size: -
CDR3 length: 18
J gene: TRBJ2-7
D gene: TRBD1
CDR3 protein: CASSLYGYSGTGGYEQYF
CDR3 DNA: TGCGCCAGCAGCTTATATGGATATTCCGGGACAGGGGGCTACGAGCAGTACTTC

V gene: TRBV12-3/TRBV12-4
clone size: many
CDR3 length: 13
J gene: TRBJ1-1
D gene: -
CDR3 protein: CASSLEWHTEAFF
CDR3 DNA: TGTGCCAGCAGTTTAGAATGGCACACTGAAGCTTTCTTT

V gene: TRBV4-1
clone size: -
CDR3 length: 13
J gene: TRBJ1-6
D gene: -
CDR3 protein: CASSRTQGSPLHF
CDR3 DNA: TGCGCCAGCAGCCGGACACAGGGTTCACCCCTCCACTTT

V gene: TRBV6-1
clone size: many
CDR3 length: 11
J gene: TRBJ2-7
D gene: -
CDR3 protein: CASKSSYEQYF
CDR3 DNA: TGTGCCAGCAAGTCCTCCTACGAGCAGTACTTC